This entry concerns a single T cell receptor beta chain. Selected positively for CCR7 and CD45RO-negative, naive CD8 cells excluded terminally differentiated effector memory CD45RA+ cells. There were no recent acute infections or vaccinations among the donors, who were healthy HIV-negative adults. Adult Caucasians living in Nashville, Tennessee made up all of the donors. This entry comes from a study of shared clonotypes between healthy human individuals. Every subset's genomic DNA went evenly onto several immunoSEQ plates. Method: immunoSEQ multiplex PCR; TCRdb's copy keeps in-frame clones and lacks some. There are hundreds of thousands of clones in the sample; 95% to 96% occur only once, and less than 0.12% lies in the top ten. This CDR3 spans 17 amino acids. V dropped 2 bases and J dropped 3; count of bases not matched to a gene: 8. Per the germline V gene, CDR1 is SGHNT and CDR2 is YYREEE (reference sequence).

Source material: naive CD8+ T cells sorted from blood. The sequence derives from a woman aged 25 to 39 in good health. J is TRBJ2-1 and V is TRBV5-4, with TRBD2 matching over 10 bases. The CDR3 bases are TGTGCCAGCAGCTTTGGGCCAGCGGGAGGGAGCTACAATGAGCAGTTCTTC. Amino acid sequence: CASSFGPAGGSYNEQFF.